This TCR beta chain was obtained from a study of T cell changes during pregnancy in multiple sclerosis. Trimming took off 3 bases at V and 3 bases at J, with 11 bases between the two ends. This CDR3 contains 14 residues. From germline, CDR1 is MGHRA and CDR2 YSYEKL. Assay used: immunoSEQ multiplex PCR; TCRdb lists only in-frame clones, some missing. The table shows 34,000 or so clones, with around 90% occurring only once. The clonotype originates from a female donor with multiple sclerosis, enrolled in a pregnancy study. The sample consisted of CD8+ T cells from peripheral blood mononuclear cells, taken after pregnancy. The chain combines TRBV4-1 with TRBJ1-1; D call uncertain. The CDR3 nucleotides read TGCGCCAGCAGCCAGTTCGGAGGAGACACTGAAGCTTTCTTT. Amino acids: CASSQFGGDTEAFF.